This is a list of T cell receptor beta chains from one sample in a study of Graves' ophthalmopathy and Graves' hyperthyroidism. TCRdb reprocessed the multiplex PCR reads with MiXCR, giving one entry per CDR3 protein. This table has a few hundred thousand distinct CDR3 sequences, 39% appearing once. Sample: peripheral blood or thyroid tissue (not recorded which). Every receptor here comes from an adult man with Graves' hyperthyroidism. Both conserved end residues are part of each CDR3. A D gene is named only where the DNA matches it firmly. The size entry is marked missing in some rows and otherwise reads once, few, many or a size class.

V gene: TRBV7-8; clone size: many; J gene: TRBJ1-3; D gene: NA; CDR3 length: 16; CDR3 DNA: TGTGCCAGCAGCTTCGACCTTAGAAGGCCTGGAAACACCATATATTTT; CDR3 protein: CASSFDLRRPGNTIYF
V gene: TRBV15; clone size: NA; J gene: TRBJ2-7; D gene: NA; CDR3 length: 13; CDR3 DNA: TGTGCCACCAGCAGAGCGGGGATACGCGAGCAGTACTTC; CDR3 protein: CATSRAGIREQYF
V gene: TRBV7-2; clone size: many; J gene: TRBJ1-3; D gene: NA; CDR3 length: 15; CDR3 DNA: TGTGCCAGCAGCTTAGGCCCAGGGCCTGGAAACACCATATATTTT; CDR3 protein: CASSLGPGPGNTIYF
V gene: TRBV10-2; clone size: many; J gene: TRBJ2-2; D gene: NA; CDR3 length: 12; CDR3 DNA: TGCGCCAGCCGGTCTAGGGACGGGGAGCTGTTTTTT; CDR3 protein: CASRSRDGELFF
V gene: TRBV2; clone size: many; J gene: TRBJ2-5; D gene: TRBD1; CDR3 length: 14; CDR3 DNA: TGTGCCAGCAGGGGGGACAGGATCCAAGAGACCCAGTACTTC; CDR3 protein: CASRGDRIQETQYF
V gene: TRBV20-1; clone size: once; J gene: TRBJ1-4; D gene: TRBD1; CDR3 length: 14; CDR3 DNA: TGCAGTGCCCCTGAGGACAGGGGTAATGAAAAACTGTTTTTT; CDR3 protein: CSAPEDRGNEKLFF
V gene: TRBV6-6; clone size: many; J gene: TRBJ1-2; D gene: TRBD1; CDR3 length: 14; CDR3 DNA: TGTGCCAGCAGACCTCCACAGGGGGTGGGGGGCTACACCTTC; CDR3 protein: CASRPPQGVGGYTF
V gene: TRBV27; clone size: NA; J gene: TRBJ1-5; D gene: NA; CDR3 length: 15; CDR3 DNA: TGTGCCAGCAAAGACAGGCTCTATAGCAATCAGCCCCAGCATTTT; CDR3 protein: CASKDRLYSNQPQHF
V gene: TRBV20-1; clone size: NA; J gene: TRBJ1-1; D gene: NA; CDR3 length: 15; CDR3 DNA: TGCAGTGCTAGAGCTGTAGCGGGAGGTGACACTGAAGCTTTCTTT; CDR3 protein: CSARAVAGGDTEAFF
V gene: TRBV4-1; clone size: few; J gene: TRBJ1-1; D gene: NA; CDR3 length: 15; CDR3 DNA: TGCGCCAGCAGCCAAGATTCACAAGGCGGCACTGAAGCTTTCTTT; CDR3 protein: CASSQDSQGGTEAFF
V gene: TRBV9; clone size: few; J gene: TRBJ2-2; D gene: NA; CDR3 length: 11; CDR3 DNA: TGTGCCAGCAGCGTTGGGGTGGAGCTGTTTTTT; CDR3 protein: CASSVGVELFF
V gene: TRBV20-1; clone size: NA; J gene: TRBJ1-5; D gene: NA; CDR3 length: 14; CDR3 DNA: TGCAGTGCTAAGGAGGGGTTTTGGAATCAGCCCCAGCGTTTT; CDR3 protein: CSAKEGFWNQPQRF